Listed below are T cell receptor beta chains from one sample, sequenced in a study of T-cell memory formation after mild COVID-19. TCRdb fed the 5' RACE reads into MiXCR, producing one record per CDR3 protein. The sample contains around 110,000 distinct CDR3 sequences, 9.5% to 15% of which appear only once. The material sequenced was PBMCs or a T cell subset sorted from them (not recorded which). These receptors came from an adult woman who had mild COVID-19 (a few samples of this study predate the infection). Cell type and time point are not known. The CDR3 runs from the conserved cysteine through the conserved F or W. The D gene is left open where the match is weak. Not every row has a clone size; where given, it reads once, few, many or a size class.

d_call: TRBD1; j_call: TRBJ2-7; clone_size: NA; v_call: TRBV20-1; cdr3_nt: TGCAGTGCTCGGGACAGGGAGTACGAGCAGTACTTC; cdr3_aa: CSARDREYEQYF
d_call: TRBD1; j_call: TRBJ2-1; clone_size: NA; v_call: TRBV7-9; cdr3_nt: TGTGCCAGCAGCCCTACAGGGGATGAGCAGTTCTTC; cdr3_aa: CASSPTGDEQFF
d_call: TRBD2; j_call: TRBJ2-2; clone_size: NA; v_call: TRBV7-8; cdr3_nt: TGTGCCAGCAGCTTTAGACTAGCGGGGGGTACCGGGGAGCTGTTTTTT; cdr3_aa: CASSFRLAGGTGELFF
d_call: TRBD1; j_call: TRBJ2-7; clone_size: NA; v_call: TRBV20-1; cdr3_nt: TGCAGTGCTAGAGAAACAGGGGGCTACGAGCAGTACTTC; cdr3_aa: CSARETGGYEQYF
d_call: TRBD2; j_call: TRBJ2-1; clone_size: NA; v_call: TRBV5-1; cdr3_nt: TGCGCCAGCAGCTTAACTAGCGGTCATGAGCAGTTCTTC; cdr3_aa: CASSLTSGHEQFF
d_call: TRBD1; j_call: TRBJ2-3; clone_size: NA; v_call: TRBV12-3/TRBV12-4; cdr3_nt: TGTGCCATCCCTCCCCCCGGCCCGGGACAGAGAGAAACAGATACGCAGTATTTT; cdr3_aa: CAIPPPGPGQRETDTQYF
d_call: NA; j_call: TRBJ2-5; clone_size: few; v_call: TRBV6-1; cdr3_nt: TGTGCCAGCAGTGCCTCGACGGGACAAGAGACCCAGTACTTC; cdr3_aa: CASSASTGQETQYF
d_call: NA; j_call: TRBJ1-1; clone_size: few; v_call: TRBV11-2; cdr3_nt: TGTGCCAGCAGCTTAGATATTTCGATGAACACTGAAGCTTTCTTT; cdr3_aa: CASSLDISMNTEAFF
d_call: NA; j_call: TRBJ2-1; clone_size: few; v_call: TRBV13; cdr3_nt: TGTGCCAGCAGCTTACTTGGACCCAATGAGCAGTTCTTC; cdr3_aa: CASSLLGPNEQFF
d_call: NA; j_call: TRBJ2-3; clone_size: few; v_call: TRBV5-6; cdr3_nt: TGTGCCAGCACCCTGGACCCCAGCGGGAGCACAGATACGCAGTATTTT; cdr3_aa: CASTLDPSGSTDTQYF
d_call: NA; j_call: TRBJ2-5; clone_size: NA; v_call: TRBV11-2; cdr3_nt: TGTGCCAGCAGCCAGAGCATTAAGACCCAGTACTTC; cdr3_aa: CASSQSIKTQYF
d_call: NA; j_call: TRBJ2-3; clone_size: few; v_call: TRBV12-3/TRBV12-4; cdr3_nt: TGTGCCAGCAGTAATACCGGGGGCCCAGATACGCAGTATTTT; cdr3_aa: CASSNTGGPDTQYF
d_call: TRBD2; j_call: TRBJ2-6; clone_size: NA; v_call: TRBV2; cdr3_nt: TGTGCCAGCAAAGGTAGCGGGGTATATGACTCTGGGGCCAACGTCCTGACTTTC; cdr3_aa: CASKGSGVYDSGANVLTF
d_call: NA; j_call: TRBJ2-1; clone_size: few; v_call: TRBV7-2; cdr3_nt: TGTGCCAGCAGCCCGAGACCGTTGGTGACTAGGATGAGTTCCTACAATGAGCAGTTCTTC; cdr3_aa: CASSPRPLVTRMSSYNEQFF
d_call: NA; j_call: TRBJ1-1; clone_size: few; v_call: TRBV7-9; cdr3_nt: TGTGCCAGCACTCTAGCTCCCCGGGACACTGAAGCTTTCTTT; cdr3_aa: CASTLAPRDTEAFF
d_call: NA; j_call: TRBJ2-7; clone_size: many; v_call: TRBV7-9; cdr3_nt: TGTGCCAGCAGCTTAGACAGCCCCTACGAGCAGTACTTC; cdr3_aa: CASSLDSPYEQYF
d_call: NA; j_call: TRBJ2-3; clone_size: NA; v_call: TRBV12-3/TRBV12-4; cdr3_nt: TGTGCCAGAAGCGTGGCATTTGGAGATACGCAGTATTTT; cdr3_aa: CARSVAFGDTQYF
d_call: NA; j_call: TRBJ2-2; clone_size: few; v_call: TRBV4-1; cdr3_nt: TGCGCCAGCAGCCAAGACTCATCCCTCGCCGGGGAGCTGTTTTTT; cdr3_aa: CASSQDSSLAGELFF
d_call: NA; j_call: TRBJ2-3; clone_size: NA; v_call: TRBV14; cdr3_nt: TGTGCCAGCAGCCTTTACAGGACAGATACGCAGTATTTT; cdr3_aa: CASSLYRTDTQYF
d_call: NA; j_call: TRBJ1-4; clone_size: NA; v_call: TRBV7-8; cdr3_nt: TGTGCCAGCAGTCTCAGGTTGGCTAATGAAAAACTGTTTTTT; cdr3_aa: CASSLRLANEKLFF
d_call: NA; j_call: TRBJ2-1; clone_size: few; v_call: TRBV29-1; cdr3_nt: TGCAGCATTGAGGACTCTGAGACGAGTTACAATGAGCAGTTCTTC; cdr3_aa: CSIEDSETSYNEQFF
d_call: NA; j_call: TRBJ2-1; clone_size: few; v_call: TRBV5-1; cdr3_nt: TGCGCCAGCAGCTTGGTTGGGGGCCTAACACTCTACAATGAGCAGTTCTTC; cdr3_aa: CASSLVGGLTLYNEQFF
d_call: NA; j_call: TRBJ2-5; clone_size: NA; v_call: TRBV7-8; cdr3_nt: TGTGCCAGCAGCTTATTAGGGGTCGTGGCCCAGTACTTC; cdr3_aa: CASSLLGVVAQYF
d_call: TRBD1; j_call: TRBJ1-1; clone_size: many; v_call: TRBV29-1; cdr3_nt: TGCAGCGTGGACAGGGTCACTGAAGCTTTCTTT; cdr3_aa: CSVDRVTEAFF
d_call: NA; j_call: TRBJ1-6; clone_size: few; v_call: TRBV6-2/TRBV6-3; cdr3_nt: TGTGCCAGCAGTAAAATACAGGACGCCCCGAATTCACCCCTCCACTTT; cdr3_aa: CASSKIQDAPNSPLHF
d_call: TRBD2; j_call: TRBJ2-1; clone_size: few; v_call: TRBV6-5; cdr3_nt: TGTGCCAGCAGTTACTCCTGGACTAGCGGAACCTACAATGAGCAGTTCTTC; cdr3_aa: CASSYSWTSGTYNEQFF
d_call: NA; j_call: TRBJ2-1; clone_size: few; v_call: TRBV6-5; cdr3_nt: TGTGCCAGCAGTTATGGGGATGAGCAGTTCTTC; cdr3_aa: CASSYGDEQFF
d_call: NA; j_call: TRBJ2-7; clone_size: many; v_call: TRBV10-3; cdr3_nt: TGTGCCATTTCGGAAGCTGACAGATCCTACGAGCAGTACTTC; cdr3_aa: CAISEADRSYEQYF
d_call: NA; j_call: TRBJ2-2; clone_size: few; v_call: TRBV5-1; cdr3_nt: TGCGCCAGCAGCTTGCAAACTAACACCGGGGAGCTGTTTTTT; cdr3_aa: CASSLQTNTGELFF
d_call: NA; j_call: TRBJ2-7; clone_size: many; v_call: TRBV7-9; cdr3_nt: TGTGCCAGCAGCGACGGGACCGACGAGCAGTACTTC; cdr3_aa: CASSDGTDEQYF
d_call: TRBD2; j_call: TRBJ2-3; clone_size: few; v_call: TRBV6-2/TRBV6-3; cdr3_nt: TGTGCCAGCAGTTACTCCCCGGGGCGGGAGAGCACAGATACGCAGTATTTT; cdr3_aa: CASSYSPGRESTDTQYF
d_call: NA; j_call: TRBJ2-3; clone_size: few; v_call: TRBV6-1; cdr3_nt: TGTGCCAGCAGTGAGCTCGCCAACACAGATACGCAGTATTTT; cdr3_aa: CASSELANTDTQYF
d_call: NA; j_call: TRBJ2-2; clone_size: many; v_call: TRBV5-1; cdr3_nt: TGCGCCAGCAGCTTGGTAGGGGTTGACGGGGAGCTGTTTTTT; cdr3_aa: CASSLVGVDGELFF
d_call: NA; j_call: TRBJ2-7; clone_size: many; v_call: TRBV29-1; cdr3_nt: TGCAGCGTTGAAGACGGCGAGCAGTACTTC; cdr3_aa: CSVEDGEQYF
d_call: NA; j_call: TRBJ2-3; clone_size: many; v_call: TRBV12-3/TRBV12-4; cdr3_nt: TGTGCCAGCGGCGGGGCAGGGGAATGGGATACGCAGTATTTT; cdr3_aa: CASGGAGEWDTQYF
d_call: NA; j_call: TRBJ2-1; clone_size: NA; v_call: TRBV29-1; cdr3_nt: TGCAGCGTTGAGAGTCTAAACTACAATGAGCAGTTCTTC; cdr3_aa: CSVESLNYNEQFF
d_call: TRBD2; j_call: TRBJ2-3; clone_size: many; v_call: TRBV18; cdr3_nt: TGTGCCAGCTCACCGACTAGCGGGAGTATCACAGATACGCAGTATTTT; cdr3_aa: CASSPTSGSITDTQYF
d_call: NA; j_call: TRBJ2-7; clone_size: few; v_call: TRBV29-1; cdr3_nt: TGCAGCGTTCCGGTGGGGCGCGAGCAGTACTTC; cdr3_aa: CSVPVGREQYF
d_call: TRBD1; j_call: TRBJ2-7; clone_size: few; v_call: TRBV5-1; cdr3_nt: TGCGCCAGCAGCTTGGGGTGGGACAGCTATCGCGAGCAGTACTTC; cdr3_aa: CASSLGWDSYREQYF
d_call: TRBD1; j_call: TRBJ2-1; clone_size: once; v_call: TRBV19; cdr3_nt: TGTGCCAGTAGTATAGTAGGACAGGCAAACAATGAGCAGTTCTTC; cdr3_aa: CASSIVGQANNEQFF
d_call: NA; j_call: TRBJ2-7; clone_size: few; v_call: TRBV2; cdr3_nt: TGTGCCAGCTCCCCCCTTACGGGGATGGGCGAGCAGTACTTC; cdr3_aa: CASSPLTGMGEQYF
d_call: TRBD2; j_call: TRBJ2-1; clone_size: NA; v_call: TRBV6-1; cdr3_nt: TGTGCCACCTCGGGACTAGCGGGAGGAATGAATGAGCAGTTCTTC; cdr3_aa: CATSGLAGGMNEQFF
d_call: TRBD2; j_call: TRBJ2-1; clone_size: many; v_call: TRBV7-3; cdr3_nt: TGTGCCAGCAGCTTCCAACCGGGACTAGCGCCGGACAATGAGCAGTTCTTC; cdr3_aa: CASSFQPGLAPDNEQFF
d_call: NA; j_call: TRBJ2-7; clone_size: NA; v_call: TRBV5-1; cdr3_nt: TGCGCCAGCAGCGGGGACGGGCCCTACGAGCAGTACTTC; cdr3_aa: CASSGDGPYEQYF
d_call: NA; j_call: TRBJ2-5; clone_size: NA; v_call: TRBV23-1; cdr3_nt: TGCGCCAGCAGCCCGGGACGGGGCAATCGCAAGACCCAGTACTTC; cdr3_aa: CASSPGRGNRKTQYF
d_call: NA; j_call: TRBJ2-3; clone_size: few; v_call: TRBV7-3; cdr3_nt: TGTGCCAGCACCCCAATGGGGCGGACCACAGATACGCAGTATTTT; cdr3_aa: CASTPMGRTTDTQYF
d_call: TRBD1; j_call: TRBJ1-1; clone_size: few; v_call: TRBV6-5; cdr3_nt: TGTGCCAGCAGTTACTCAGGGGGGGGGACAGGGACATTGGACACTGAAGCTTTCTTT; cdr3_aa: CASSYSGGGTGTLDTEAFF
d_call: NA; j_call: TRBJ2-7; clone_size: many; v_call: TRBV5-6; cdr3_nt: TGTGCCAGCAGCTTGGTGGGCTCCTACGAGCAGTACTTC; cdr3_aa: CASSLVGSYEQYF
d_call: NA; j_call: TRBJ2-1; clone_size: many; v_call: TRBV7-9; cdr3_nt: TGTGCCAGCAGCCCCAAGACCTGGGATGAGCAGTTCTTC; cdr3_aa: CASSPKTWDEQFF
d_call: TRBD1; j_call: TRBJ1-6; clone_size: many; v_call: TRBV7-9; cdr3_nt: TGTGCCAGCAGCCCTCCGGGACAGGGGCCTTTAGGATCACCCCTCCACTTT; cdr3_aa: CASSPPGQGPLGSPLHF
d_call: NA; j_call: TRBJ2-3; clone_size: few; v_call: TRBV14; cdr3_nt: TGTGCCAGCAGCCAAGAAAGTAGGACAGCGGATACGCAGTATTTT; cdr3_aa: CASSQESRTADTQYF
d_call: TRBD2; j_call: TRBJ2-7; clone_size: NA; v_call: TRBV27; cdr3_nt: TGTGCCAGCAGTCGGACTAGGGAAATCTACGAGCAGTACTTC; cdr3_aa: CASSRTREIYEQYF
d_call: TRBD1; j_call: TRBJ2-5; clone_size: NA; v_call: TRBV7-9; cdr3_nt: TGTGCCAGCAGATCCCGGGACAGCCAAGAGACCCAGTACTTC; cdr3_aa: CASRSRDSQETQYF
d_call: TRBD2; j_call: TRBJ2-1; clone_size: few; v_call: TRBV19; cdr3_nt: TGTGCCAGTAGTATCGGGGGGGCGAGCTCCTACAATGAGCAGTTCTTC; cdr3_aa: CASSIGGASSYNEQFF
d_call: NA; j_call: TRBJ2-1; clone_size: NA; v_call: TRBV27; cdr3_nt: TGTGCCAGCAGTTTATTAGGGGGGCAGGATGAGCAGTTCTTC; cdr3_aa: CASSLLGGQDEQFF